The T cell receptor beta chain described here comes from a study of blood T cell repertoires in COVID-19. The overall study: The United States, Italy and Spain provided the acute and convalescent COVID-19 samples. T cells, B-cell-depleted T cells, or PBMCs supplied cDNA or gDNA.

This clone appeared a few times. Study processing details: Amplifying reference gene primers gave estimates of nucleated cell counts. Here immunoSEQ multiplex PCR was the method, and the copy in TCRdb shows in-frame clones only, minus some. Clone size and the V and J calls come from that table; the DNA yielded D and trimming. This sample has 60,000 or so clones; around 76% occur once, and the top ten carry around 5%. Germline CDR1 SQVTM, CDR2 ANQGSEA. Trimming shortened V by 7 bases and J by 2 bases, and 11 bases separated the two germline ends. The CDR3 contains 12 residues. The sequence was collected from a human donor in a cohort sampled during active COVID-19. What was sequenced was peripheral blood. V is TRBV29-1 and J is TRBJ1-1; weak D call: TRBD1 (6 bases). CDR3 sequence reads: CSGGHYNTEAFF. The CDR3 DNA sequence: TGCAGCGGGGGACACTATAACACTGAAGCTTTCTTT.